These 9 T cell receptor beta chains originate from one sample sequenced in a study of persistence of HIV-infected CD4 T cells. No antigen has been identified for these receptors. Anti-CD3/anti-CD28 beads served as a nonspecific positive control stimulus. Sorting of responding CD4+ T cells relied on upregulated CD40 ligand together with CD69. Sequencing used immunoSEQ version 4 in survey mode. Clones were sequenced by immunoSEQ multiplex PCR, and TCRdb holds only the in-frame ones, with some missing. There are tens of thousands of clones in the sample; over 80% occur only once, and about 1.3% lies in the top ten. The sequencing used CD4+ T cells sorted from PBMCs after roughly 18-hour stimulation, collected from a patient who received antiretroviral therapy. The receptors originated from an adult man with HIV who was CMV-seropositive.

The rearrangement joins TRBV7-3 to TRBJ2-5, with a possible D match to TRBD2 (6 bases). This CDR3 has 16 amino acids. Germline V gene lookup returns CDR1 SGHTA and CDR2 FQGTGA. V was shortened by 5 bases and J by 2 bases, with 18 bases between the two germline ends. Written as DNA, the CDR3 is TGTGCCAGCAGCCTAAAAGGTTTCGGGGGTCAAGAGACCCAGTACTTC. Amino acids: CASSLKGFGGQETQYF.

V is TRBV6-1 and J is TRBJ1-4; D unclear. Germline-derived CDR1 and CDR2 are MNHNS and SASEGT. Between the trimmed V and J ends, which lost 3 bases and 0 bases, there was a span of 8 bases. The length of the CDR3 is 15 residues. The DNA for the CDR3 is TGTGCCAGCAGTGAGATGGCTGCAACTAATGAAAAACTGTTTTTT. Protein: CASSEMAATNEKLFF.

Only a few counts were recorded for this clone. The J gene is TRBJ1-6, the V gene TRBV14; D perhaps matches TRBD1 (5 bases). The CDR3 covers 14 residues. CDR1 and CDR2 (germline): SGHDN, FVKESK. V lost 4 bases and J lost 10, with 14 bases in between. This CDR3 is CASSPLRVASPLHF. CDR3 bases: TGTGCCAGCAGCCCCCTCAGGGTAGCCTCACCCCTCCACTTT. Full variable domain (outside the CDR3, taken from reference TRBV14 and TRBJ1-6): EAGVTQFPSHSVIEKGQTVTLRCDPISGHDNLYWYRRVMGKEIKFLLHFVKESKQDESGMPNNRFLAERTGGTYSTLKVQPAELEDSGVYFCASSPLRVASPLHFGNGTRLTVT.

The V and J genes are TRBV19 and TRBJ2-7, with TRBD1 matching 9 bases. Germline values: CDR1 LNHDA, CDR2 SQIVND (reference sequence). The CDR3 loop spans 14 amino acids. V lost 10 bases to trimming and J lost 6 bases; unmatched junction nucleotides: 13. This chain's CDR3 is CATSGTGYFGEQYF. DNA for the CDR3: TGTGCCACCTCTGGGACAGGGTATTTCGGCGAGCAGTACTTC.

V gene TRBV3-1 (or the pseudogene TRBV3-2) combines with J gene TRBJ2-3; D call uncertain. The CDR3 spans 15 residues. The ends were cut back, 4 bases at V and 3 bases at J, with 14 bases in the middle. Germline CDR1 LGHDT, CDR2 YNNKEL (reference sequence). The CDR3 sequence is CASSPVSLSTDTQYF. The CDR3 nucleotides read TGTGCCAGCAGCCCAGTTAGTTTGAGTACAGATACGCAGTATTTT.

CDR3 DNA sequence: TGTGCCTGGAGTCGGGACAGGGGGTATGCTTTCTTT. Translating gives CAWSRDRGYAFF. The rearrangement uses TRBV30 and TRBJ1-1; 11 nucleotides align to TRBD1. Trimming took 2 bases from V and 11 from J; bases not matched to a gene: 4. Germline values: CDR1 GTSNPN, CDR2 SVGIG (reference sequence). The CDR3 totals 12 residues.

This clone was seen just once. J is TRBJ2-7 and V is TRBV6-2 or TRBV6-3, with 10 bases that match TRBD1. Germline values: CDR1 MNHEY, CDR2 SVGEGT. This CDR3 contains 16 residues. The V segment lost 5 bases and the J segment 0 bases; nucleotides outside the gene matches: 7. The DNA of the CDR3 is TGTGCCAGCAGTATCGGGGGACAGGGGAGCTCCTACGAGCAGTACTTC. Translated, it gives CASSIGGQGSSYEQYF.

The CDR3 sequence is CAISGGGNGYTF. The CDR3 region has the DNA TGTGCCATCAGCGGGGGGGGAAATGGCTACACCTTC. The genes are TRBV10-3 and TRBJ1-2; a possible D gene is TRBD1 (5 bases). V lost 6 bases to trimming and J lost 6 bases, with 11 bases between them. This CDR3 spans 12 amino acids. Looked up from germline, CDR1 is ENHRY and CDR2 is SYGVKD.

This clone was counted a single time. This chain joins TRBV4-2 and TRBJ1-1; the D is unclear. The germline gives CDR1 LGHNA, CDR2 YNFKEQ. CDR3 size: 12 residues. V was cut by 3 bases and J by 8 bases, with 10 bases left in between. The CDR3 region has the DNA TGTGCCAGCAGCCACACAAACGTAGAAGCTTTCTTT. It codes for CASSHTNVEAFF.